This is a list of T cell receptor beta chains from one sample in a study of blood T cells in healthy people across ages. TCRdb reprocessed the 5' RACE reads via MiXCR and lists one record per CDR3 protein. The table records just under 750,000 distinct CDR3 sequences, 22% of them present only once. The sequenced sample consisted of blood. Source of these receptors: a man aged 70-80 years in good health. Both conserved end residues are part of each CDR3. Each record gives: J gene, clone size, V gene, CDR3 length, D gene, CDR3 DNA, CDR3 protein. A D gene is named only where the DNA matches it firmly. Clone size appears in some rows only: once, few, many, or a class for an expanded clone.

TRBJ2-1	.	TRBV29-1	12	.	TGCAGCGCAGGACTGTCCTACAATGAGCAGTTCTTC	CSAGLSYNEQFF
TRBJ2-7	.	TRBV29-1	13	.	TGCAGCGTCCTGGACTCCGGCCAGTACGAGCAGTACTTC	CSVLDSGQYEQYF
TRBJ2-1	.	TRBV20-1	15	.	TGCAGTGCTAGAGAGTGGGGATTATCCTACAATGAGCAGTTCTTC	CSAREWGLSYNEQFF
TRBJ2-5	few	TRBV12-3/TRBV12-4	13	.	TGTGCCAGCAGTTTAGAGTGGGGAGAGACCCAGTACTTC	CASSLEWGETQYF
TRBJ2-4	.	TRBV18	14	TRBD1	TGTGCCAGCTCACCCTACAGGGGCGCAAACATTCAGTACTTC	CASSPYRGANIQYF
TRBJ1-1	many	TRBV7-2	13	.	TGTGCCAGCAGTTTGGGTAGGAACACTGAAGCTTTCTTT	CASSLGRNTEAFF
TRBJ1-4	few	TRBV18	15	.	TGTGCCAGCTCGCGCGGACACGCAACTAATGAAAAACTGTTTTTT	CASSRGHATNEKLFF
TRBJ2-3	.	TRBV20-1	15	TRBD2	TGCAGTGCGTGGACTAGCGGGAGGAACACAGATACGCAGTATTTT	CSAWTSGRNTDTQYF
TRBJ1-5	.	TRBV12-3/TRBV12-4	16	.	TGTGCCAGCAGTTTAACGGGGGCCCGGAGCGATCAGCCCCAGCATTTT	CASSLTGARSDQPQHF
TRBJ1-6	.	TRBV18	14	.	TGTGCCAGCTCACCATCGTGGACACTGGAAGCCCTCCACTTT	CASSPSWTLEALHF
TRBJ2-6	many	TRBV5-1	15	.	TGCGCCAGCAGCTTGGCACCTTCTGGGGCCAACGTCCTGACTTTC	CASSLAPSGANVLTF
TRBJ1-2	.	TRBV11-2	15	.	TGTGCCAGCAGCTTAGGGACGGTGACGGGACATGGCTACACCTTC	CASSLGTVTGHGYTF
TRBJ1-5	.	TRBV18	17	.	TGTGCCAGCTCACCAGGGCTGACAGAAAATCGCAATCAGCCCCAGCATTTT	CASSPGLTENRNQPQHF
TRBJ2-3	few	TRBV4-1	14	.	TGCGCCAGCAGCCAAGAAGTGAGGGTAGATACGCAGTATTTT	CASSQEVRVDTQYF
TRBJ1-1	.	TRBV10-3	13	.	TGTGCCATCAGCTCCGGAGGGAACACTGAAGCTTTCTTT	CAISSGGNTEAFF